These 8 T cell receptor beta chains share one sample of origin, sequenced in a study of OX40 agonist ivuxolimab in advanced cancers. The library relied on the immunoSEQ multiplex PCR assay. What TCRdb holds here is the immuneACCESS table cut down to in-frame rearrangements. Part of the clones is not present; checked against another copy, under half of the missing clones reflect an unresolved V gene, and the others are unexplained. Counted in this sample were approximately 54,000 clones; 88% of them appeared once. The ten largest clones add up to roughly 3.5% of the sample. The sample was CD4+ or CD8+ T cells sorted from blood, taken in a trial of the OX40 agonist ivuxolimab. The receptors were sampled from an adult with an advanced solid tumor such as melanoma, head and neck, liver or kidney cancer.

This clone has more than one count but fewer than ten. The genes are TRBV7-3 and TRBJ2-1, with a possible D match to TRBD2 (5 bases). V shed 4 bases and J shed 9 bases, with 16 bases lying between them. This CDR3 has 14 residues. Germline CDR1 reads SGHTA; CDR2 reads FQGTGA. The CDR3 sequence is CASSSSRVGREQFF. CDR3 DNA sequence: TGTGCCAGCAGCTCCTCGCGGGTAGGGCGTGAGCAGTTCTTC.

This sequence joins TRBV4-2 and TRBJ1-3; D gene unclear. Trimming removed 3 bases from V and 1 base from J, with 13 bases in between. Germline loops: CDR1 LGHNA, CDR2 YNFKEQ. The CDR3 spans 16 residues. The chain's CDR3 is CASSQSISGSGNTIYF. The DNA of the CDR3 is TGTGCCAGCAGCCAGTCTATTTCGGGATCTGGAAACACCATATATTTT.

This clone was found a few times. CDR3 sequence: CASIPLYSSNQPQHF. CDR3 nucleotides: TGTGCCAGCATTCCCCTTTATTCCAGCAATCAGCCCCAGCATTTT. The chain has TRBV6-6 and TRBJ1-5; D is undetermined. This CDR3 is 15 amino acids long. V was pared by 7 bases and J by 1 base, with 14 bases between. Germline V gene sequence: CDR1 MNHNY, CDR2 SVGAGI (reference sequence).

The J gene is TRBJ1-3, the V gene TRBV6-5, with TRBD1 as a possible D gene (5 bases). CDR3 length: 15 amino acids. Trimming took off 4 bases at V and 4 bases at J, with 14 bases between the two ends. Germline-derived CDR1 and CDR2 are MNHEY and SVGAGI. The CDR3, as DNA: TGTGCCAGCAGTTTCCAGGGTAATTTGGGAAACACCATATATTTT. Translating it yields CASSFQGNLGNTIYF.

The genes are TRBV6-5 and TRBJ1-2; TRBD1 matches 11 bases. The CDR3 length is 14 residues. Per the germline V gene, CDR1 is MNHEY and CDR2 is SVGAGI. Trimming removed 6 bases from V and 7 bases from J; junction bases left unmatched: 7. The CDR3 here is CASSPDRGLRGYTF. For the CDR3, the DNA is TGTGCCAGCAGCCCGGACAGGGGGCTCCGTGGCTACACCTTC.

V gene TRBV27 combines with J gene TRBJ2-7; TRBD2 is a possible D gene (6 bases). The CDR3 is made up of 13 amino acids. The V and J ends lost 3 bases and 5 bases respectively, with 11 bases between them. Germline V lookup: CDR1 MNHEY, CDR2 SMNVEV (reference sequence). The CDR3 sequence is CASSFLAGNEQYF. The CDR3 DNA reads TGTGCCAGCAGTTTCCTGGCGGGGAACGAGCAGTACTTC.

The V gene is TRBV19, the J gene TRBJ2-5; possibly TRBD2 for D (6 bases). The J call is in doubt because the DNA end fits TRBJ2-7 better. CDR1 LNHDA and CDR2 SQIVND come from the germline V gene (reference sequence). The length of the CDR3 is 13 residues. CDR3 nucleotides: TGTGCCAGTACTCCCGGGGGATCCTACGAGCAGTACTTC. Translated, it gives CASTPGGSYEQYF.

V gene TRBV9 combines with J gene TRBJ2-5; D gene uncertain. The germline CDR1 and CDR2 sequences are SGDLS and YYNGEE. The CDR3 length is 14 residues. V shed 0 bases and J shed 1 base, with 7 bases lying between them. The CDR3 is CASSVGPFQETQYF. In DNA, the CDR3 is TGTGCCAGCAGCGTAGGTCCTTTCCAAGAGACCCAGTACTTC. Variable domain in full (rest from reference TRBV9 and TRBJ2-5): DSGVTQTPKHLITATGQRVTLRCSPRSGDLSVYWYQQSLDQGLQFLIQYYNGEERAKGNILERFSAQQFPDLHSELNLSSLELGDSALYFCASSVGPFQETQYFGPGTRLLVL.